The 2 T cell receptor beta chains listed next were all sequenced from one sample in a study of blood T cell dynamics during melanoma immunotherapy. The assay was immunoSEQ multiplex PCR, and TCRdb's table has in-frame clones only and misses some. The sample has about 15,000 clones, roughly nine tenths seen once; the top ten hold 0.92%. Time point defined: week 3, after first cycle of checkpoint inhibitor. The specimen comprised blood, sampled from a patient treated with checkpoint blockade. These receptors were taken from a human donor with melanoma.

A few counts support this clone. The rearrangement joins TRBV6-6 to TRBJ1-2; D not certain. V shed 4 bases and J shed 9 bases, with 6 bases lying between them. CDR1 is MNHNY, CDR2 SVGAGI, per germline (reference sequence). There are 10 residues in the CDR3. As DNA, the CDR3 is TGTGCCAGCAGTTTTGAGAGCTACACCTTC. Translated: CASSFESYTF.

This clone was detected only once. The rearrangement uses TRBV4-1 and TRBJ2-5, with D possibly matching TRBD1 (5 bases). The germline CDR1 and CDR2 sequences are MGHRA and YSYEKL. Between the trimmed V and J ends, which lost 4 bases and 4 bases, there was a span of 7 bases. The length of the CDR3 is 12 residues. The CDR3 DNA reads as TGCGCCAGCAGCCGCGACAGAGAGACCCAGTACTTC. It codes for CASSRDRETQYF.